This passage covers 18 T cell receptor beta chains from one sample sequenced in a study of Ad26.COV2.S vaccination and SARS-CoV-2 variants (dated by TCRdb to about 2021). Library prep was done by the immunoSEQ multiplex PCR assay. The table comes from immuneACCESS by way of TCRdb, which keeps in-frame sequences with V and J called. Part of the clones is missing from these tables; in studies checked, under half for an unresolved V gene and the rest for unknown reasons. The sample has roughly 390,000 clones on record, around nine tenths of them singletons. 3% to 4.5% of the sample comes from the top ten. The treatment or condition tag for this specimen amounts to: roughly 20 received Ad26.COV2.S at low or high dose, single or two shots; about five received placebo; per-sample allocation not given. Repertoires of vaccine and placebo recipients were sequenced from samples taken on day 63 after the first injection.

Sequences were derived from peripheral blood, sampled in a trial of Ad26.COV2.S vaccine versus placebo. These receptors originate from a person aged 18-60 years who received the Ad26.COV2.S COVID-19 vaccine or a placebo.

The chain combines TRBV4-1 with TRBJ1-2; 7 bases agree with TRBD1. V shed 0 bases, J shed 5 bases, and the junction held 9 bases outside the gene matches. The germline gives CDR1 MGHRA, CDR2 YSYEKL. The CDR3 is 16 amino acids. The CDR3, as DNA: TGCGCCAGCAGCCAAGAGAGGGCAGGGGGATGGTATGGCTACACCTTC. Its protein product is CASSQERAGGWYGYTF.

V gene TRBV19 combines with J gene TRBJ2-7; D is unclear. V was cut by 2 bases and J by 1 base, with 9 bases left in between. This CDR3 has 14 amino acids. The V gene's germline CDR1 is LNHDA and CDR2 SQIVND (reference sequence). In nucleotides, the CDR3 is TGTGCCAGTAGTATATCGGGCCCTTCCTACGAGCAGTACTTC. Encoded protein: CASSISGPSYEQYF.

V usage is TRBV20-1 and J usage is TRBJ1-2, with a possible D match to TRBD1 (6 bases). Germline loops: CDR1 DFQATT, CDR2 SNEGSKA (reference sequence). The CDR3 is 15 residues long. The V and J ends lost 3 bases and 8 bases respectively, with 22 bases between them. The CDR3 region has the DNA TGCAGTGCTAGTAGGGACAATAACTTTTGGCGGGGCTACACCTTC. Its protein product is CSASRDNNFWRGYTF.

The V call is TRBV11-2, the J call TRBJ1-1; D ambiguous. Germline V gene sequence: CDR1 SGHAT, CDR2 FQNNGV. The length of the CDR3 is 14 residues. The V end was cut by 0 bases, the J end by 0 bases, with 5 bases between. In DNA, the CDR3 is TGTGCCAGCAGCTTAGACAGGATGAACACTGAAGCTTTCTTT. This codes for CASSLDRMNTEAFF.

The gene calls are TRBV19 and TRBJ1-1; tentatively, D is TRBD1 (6 bases). Germline CDR1 is LNHDA and CDR2 is SQIVND (reference sequence). The CDR3 is made up of 12 amino acids. V lost 1 base and J lost 7, with 7 bases in between. The CDR3 DNA reads TGTGCCAGTAGTATAGGGACAGTTGAAGCTTTCTTT. Translation gives CASSIGTVEAFF.

The chain is built from TRBV3-1 (or the pseudogene TRBV3-2) and TRBJ2-2, with D possibly being TRBD2 (5 bases). V lost 1 base to trimming and J lost 5 bases, with 8 bases between them. The length of the CDR3 is 14 residues. CDR1 is LGHDT, CDR2 YNNKEL, per germline (reference sequence). CDR3 amino acids: CASSQGTETGELFF. The DNA for the CDR3 is TGTGCCAGCAGCCAAGGGACTGAGACCGGGGAGCTGTTTTTT.

The CDR3 DNA is TGCCCTGGACAGGGGGACAACGAGCAGTACTTC. Amino acid sequence: CPGQGDNEQYF. V is TRBV10-1 and J is TRBJ2-7; 10 bases match TRBD1. Germline CDR1 is WNHNN and CDR2 is SYGVQD (reference sequence). The CDR3 sequence is 11 residues long.

The chain recombines TRBV5-1 with TRBJ1-6, with 8 bases that match TRBD1. The CDR3 length is 18 residues. Germline lookup yields CDR1 SGHRS and CDR2 YFSETQ. With V trimmed by 0 bases and J by 0 bases, 5 bases remained unmatched. CDR3 in DNA: TGCGCCAGCAGCTTGGGGACAGGGAGGAGCTCCTATAATTCACCCCTCCACTTT. This gives the protein CASSLGTGRSSYNSPLHF.

The V and J genes are TRBV4-1 and TRBJ2-4; 7 bases align to TRBD2. The CDR3 length is 17 residues. J was trimmed by 0 bases and V by 1 base; bases with no gene match: 6. Germline values: CDR1 MGHRA, CDR2 YSYEKL. CDR3 amino acids: CASSQATSPIAKNIQYF. The CDR3 DNA sequence: TGCGCCAGCAGCCAAGCGACTAGCCCAATAGCCAAAAACATTCAGTACTTC.

The chain employs TRBV19 and TRBJ1-6; D is ambiguous. Looked up from germline, CDR1 is LNHDA and CDR2 is SQIVND (reference sequence). The CDR3 sequence is 15 residues long. V was shortened by 1 base and J by 10 bases, with 14 bases between the two germline ends. The CDR3 nucleotides read TGTGCCAGTAGTATAGGTTCGGGTCGGCAGTCACCCCTCCACTTT. Encoded protein: CASSIGSGRQSPLHF. The entire variable domain, with the rest obtained from reference TRBV19 and TRBJ1-6, is as follows: DGGITQSPKYLFRKEGQNVTLSCEQNLNHDAMYWYRQDPGQGLRLIYYSQIVNDFQKGDIAEGYSVSREKKESFPLTVTSAQKNPTAFYLCASSIGSGRQSPLHFGNGTRLTVT.

This clone was seen a handful of times. The rearrangement uses TRBV2 and TRBJ2-2, with 7 bases aligning to TRBD1. V dropped 4 bases and J dropped 4; count of bases not matched to a gene: 6. The CDR3 loop spans 15 amino acids. The germline gives CDR1 SNHLY, CDR2 FYNNEI. CDR3 sequence: CASSGRQGITGELFF. CDR3 bases: TGTGCCAGCAGTGGGAGACAGGGAATCACCGGGGAGCTGTTTTTT.

The chain recombines TRBV6-2 or TRBV6-3 with TRBJ2-1; 14 nucleotides agree with TRBD2. The CDR3 runs to 20 residues. Germline V gene data show CDR1 as MNHEY and CDR2 as SVGEGT. V shed 6 bases and J 0 bases; nucleotides not matched to a gene: 13. The CDR3 region has the DNA TGTGCCAGCAGCGCCGGGACTAGCGGGGGCCCTACTAGCTCCTACAATGAGCAGTTCTTC. Its translation: CASSAGTSGGPTSSYNEQFF.

The rearrangement uses TRBV5-1 and TRBJ2-7; the D call may be TRBD1 or TRBD2 (5 bases each). Trimming left V 3 bases short and J 9 bases short, with 22 bases between. Germline V CDR1 and CDR2: SGHRS, YFSETQ. CDR3 length equals 15 residues. The CDR3 protein is CASSSTRDAGRTQYF. The CDR3 DNA sequence: TGCGCCAGCAGCTCAACCCGGGACGCCGGTCGAACGCAGTACTTC.

This chain uses TRBV18 with TRBJ1-1; D remains unclear. The CDR3 runs to 15 residues. Germline V CDR1 and CDR2: KGHSH, LQKENI. Trimming took off 3 bases at V and 4 bases at J, with 15 bases between the two ends. CDR3 residues: CASSPASGGGTEAFF. In DNA, the CDR3 is TGTGCCAGCTCACCCGCGAGTGGAGGCGGCACTGAAGCTTTCTTT.

The V call is TRBV5-4, the J call TRBJ1-1, with D possibly TRBD1 on 5 matching bases. This CDR3 is built from 14 residues. Trimming stripped 0 bases from V and 5 bases from J, with 11 bases between. Germline CDR1 is SGHNT and CDR2 is YYREEE (reference sequence). The CDR3 DNA is TGTGCCAGCAGCTTGGAATTTAGGGGTACTGAAGCTTTCTTT. Translation: CASSLEFRGTEAFF.

Of note for this clone: Other DNA sequences in this sample translate to the same CDR3. This chain uses TRBV4-1 with TRBJ2-7; D is undetermined. CDR3 size: 15 residues. V dropped 0 bases and J dropped 0 bases, with 9 bases sitting between them. CDR1 and CDR2 (germline): MGHRA, YSYEKL. The CDR3 region has the DNA TGCGCCAGCAGCCAAGACCCGGGTAGCTCCTACGAGCAGTACTTC. Its protein is CASSQDPGSSYEQYF.

This chain uses TRBV9 with TRBJ2-1; D gene ambiguous. The V gene lost 0 bases and the J gene lost 0 bases, with 7 bases spanning the gap. The germline gives CDR1 SGDLS, CDR2 YYNGEE. The length of the CDR3 is 15 residues. CDR3 in amino acids: CASSVGGGSYNEQFF. Here the CDR3 DNA reads TGTGCCAGCAGCGTAGGGGGTGGCTCCTACAATGAGCAGTTCTTC.

The chain joins TRBV5-6 to TRBJ1-1, with TRBD1 identical over 8 bases. V trimming: 1 base; J trimming: 3 bases; junction bases outside the gene matches: 11. Germline-derived CDR1 and CDR2 are SGHDT and YYEEEE. The CDR3 runs 17 residues. For the CDR3, the DNA is TGTGCCAGCAGCTTGTTGATCACAGGGGGGGACGACACTGAAGCTTTCTTT. Amino acid sequence: CASSLLITGGDDTEAFF.